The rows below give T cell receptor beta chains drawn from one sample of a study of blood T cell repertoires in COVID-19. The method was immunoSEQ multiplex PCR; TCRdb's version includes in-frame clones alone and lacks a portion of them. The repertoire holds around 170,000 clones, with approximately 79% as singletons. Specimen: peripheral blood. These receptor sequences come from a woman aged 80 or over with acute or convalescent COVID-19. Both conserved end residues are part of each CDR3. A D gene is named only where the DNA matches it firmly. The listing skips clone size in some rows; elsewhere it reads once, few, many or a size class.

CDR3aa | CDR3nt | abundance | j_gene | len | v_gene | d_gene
CSASVGGRSVDTQYF | TGCAGTGCTAGTGTGGGCGGGAGATCAGTAGATACGCAGTATTTT | - | TRBJ2-3 | 15 | TRBV20-1 | TRBD2
CASSSTGRVQETQYF | TGTGCCAGCAGTTCTACGGGGAGGGTACAAGAGACCCAGTACTTC | - | TRBJ2-5 | 15 | TRBV28 | TRBD2
CASIPGKGTDTQYF | TGTGCCAGCATTCCGGGGAAAGGCACAGATACGCAGTATTTT | - | TRBJ2-3 | 14 | TRBV7-2 | -
CASSQDRVCRREIFFEQFF | TGTGCCAGCAGCCAAGATCGGGTATGTCGGCGGGAGATTTTTTTTGAGCAGTTCTTC | once | TRBJ2-1 | 19 | TRBV3-1/TRBV3-2 | TRBD2
CASSFVGTGVPEAFF | TGTGCCAGCAGCTTCGTGGGGACAGGGGTACCTGAAGCTTTCTTT | few | TRBJ1-1 | 15 | TRBV11-1 | TRBD1
CASSEVQGAEKLFF | TGTGCCAGCAGTGAAGTACAGGGAGCGGAAAAACTGTTTTTT | - | TRBJ1-4 | 14 | TRBV2 | -
CASNYRQTLNTEAFF | TGTGCCAGCAACTATCGGCAGACCTTGAACACTGAAGCTTTCTTT | - | TRBJ1-1 | 15 | TRBV27 | -
CASSPDSYGEQYF | TGTGCCAGCAGCCCCGACAGCTATGGAGAGCAGTACTTC | - | TRBJ2-7 | 13 | TRBV7-3 | -
CASSLDWTGGEKLFF | TGTGCCAGCAGCTTAGATTGGACAGGGGGAGAAAAACTGTTTTTT | - | TRBJ1-4 | 15 | TRBV7-8 | TRBD1
CASSSRQGPNEKLFF | TGTGCCAGCAGCTCCCGACAGGGTCCTAATGAAAAACTGTTTTTT | - | TRBJ1-4 | 15 | TRBV3-1/TRBV3-2 | TRBD1
CASSLGREPQHF | TGTGCCAGCAGCTTGGGCAGGGAGCCCCAGCATTTT | - | TRBJ1-5 | 12 | TRBV5-8 | -
CSVAGRVTDTQYF | TGCAGCGTTGCTGGCAGGGTCACAGATACGCAGTATTTT | many | TRBJ2-3 | 13 | TRBV29-1 | -
CASSYSTGVGNSPLHF | TGTGCCAGCAGTTACTCGACAGGTGTGGGGAATTCACCCCTCCACTTT | - | TRBJ1-6 | 16 | TRBV6-5 | -
CASSLGDRVDEQFF | TGTGCCAGCAGTTTAGGGGACAGGGTCGATGAGCAGTTCTTC | - | TRBJ2-1 | 14 | TRBV28 | TRBD1
CASSRGQGGDTQYF | TGTGCCAGCAGCCGTGGACAGGGTGGAGATACGCAGTATTTT | - | TRBJ2-3 | 14 | TRBV7-3 | TRBD1
CASSPQPGFNSPLHF | TGTGCCAGCAGCCCCCAACCAGGCTTCAATTCACCCCTCCACTTT | few | TRBJ1-6 | 15 | TRBV7-2 | -
CASSLQYEQFF | TGCGCCAGCAGCTTGCAGTATGAGCAGTTCTTC | - | TRBJ2-1 | 11 | TRBV5-1 | -
CASKAGVSTDTQYF | TGTGCCAGCAAGGCGGGGGTTAGCACAGATACGCAGTATTTT | - | TRBJ2-3 | 14 | TRBV2 | TRBD2
CASSFLGRGDSSPLHF | TGTGCCAGCAGTTTTTTAGGAAGAGGGGACAGCTCACCCCTCCACTTT | few | TRBJ1-6 | 16 | TRBV28 | TRBD1
CASSYVTSGRLEQYF | TGTGCCAGCAGTTACGTTACTAGCGGGAGGCTCGAGCAGTACTTC | few | TRBJ2-7 | 15 | TRBV6-5 | TRBD2
CASSIDTGGGQPQHF | TGTGCCAGTAGTATAGATACAGGGGGCGGACAGCCCCAGCATTTT | - | TRBJ1-5 | 15 | TRBV19 | TRBD1
CASSDSASGEYNEQFF | TGTGCCAGCAGTGACTCGGCTAGCGGGGAGTACAATGAGCAGTTCTTC | - | TRBJ2-1 | 16 | TRBV6-4 | TRBD2
CAIKQGGDNTDTQYF | TGTGCCATCAAGCAAGGGGGAGATAACACAGATACGCAGTATTTT | - | TRBJ2-3 | 15 | TRBV10-3 | -
CASTITGGERTEAFF | TGTGCCAGCACCATTACAGGGGGCGAGAGGACTGAAGCTTTCTTT | - | TRBJ1-1 | 15 | TRBV27 | TRBD1
CASTVIAGLTGELFF | TGTGCCAGCACCGTAATAGCGGGCCTCACCGGGGAGCTGTTTTTT | - | TRBJ2-2 | 15 | TRBV7-2 | TRBD2
CASSPRSSSYNEQFF | TGTGCCAGCAGCCCGAGGTCGAGCTCCTACAATGAGCAGTTCTTC | few | TRBJ2-1 | 15 | TRBV6-5 | -
CASSRTREETQYF | TGTGCCAGCAGCAGGACTAGGGAAGAGACCCAGTACTTC | - | TRBJ2-5 | 13 | TRBV7-2 | TRBD2
CASSDPGDRVTGELFF | TGCGCCAGCAGTGACCCGGGTGACAGGGTAACCGGGGAGCTGTTTTTT | - | TRBJ2-2 | 16 | TRBV10-2 | TRBD1
CASSFGGRAFF | TGTGCCAGCAGTTTCGGAGGGAGGGCTTTCTTT | - | TRBJ1-1 | 11 | TRBV27 | -
CAIRKTGGGMNTEAFF | TGTGCCATCAGAAAGACAGGGGGGGGGATGAACACTGAAGCTTTCTTT | - | TRBJ1-1 | 16 | TRBV10-3 | TRBD1
CASSVKTGGTEAFF | TGTGCCAGCAGCGTCAAGACAGGGGGAACTGAAGCTTTCTTT | - | TRBJ1-1 | 14 | TRBV7-2 | TRBD1
CASSPASGVAGPDEQFF | TGTGCCAGCAGCCCAGCCTCGGGGGTAGCGGGGCCCGATGAGCAGTTCTTC | - | TRBJ2-1 | 17 | TRBV7-2 | TRBD2